Below, 20 T cell receptor beta chains from the same sample are listed, as sequenced in a study of blood T cell repertoires in COVID-19 (TCRdb year 2020). The library was obtained by the immunoSEQ multiplex PCR assay. Not all clones reach the TCRdb copy of this immuneACCESS table, which keeps in-frame sequences only. Checked studies attribute under half of the gap to unresolved V genes and leave the rest unexplained. In this sample the table shows roughly 410,000 clones, approximately 90% of which occur a single time. The top ten clonotypes cover approximately 1.5% of the sample. Sequences were obtained from peripheral blood. The receptors shown here come from a woman in her thirties or forties with COVID-19, enrolled during active disease.

The rearrangement joins TRBV27 to TRBJ1-5; possibly TRBD1 for D (5 bases). V was pared by 7 bases and J by 1 base, with 23 bases between. CDR1 and CDR2 (germline): MNHEY, SMNVEV (reference sequence). The CDR3 is made up of 18 amino acids. The CDR3 DNA reads as TGTGCCAGCATGCTTCTACCTGCGGGGGGACGAAGCAATCAGCCCCAGCATTTT. Its translation: CASMLLPAGGRSNQPQHF.

The genes are TRBV5-1 and TRBJ2-7; D is perhaps TRBD1 (5 bases). Trimming pared 3 bases from V and 5 bases from J, leaving 9 bases between. Germline CDR1 and CDR2: SGHRS and YFSETQ. The CDR3 is 12 amino acids. The CDR3 loop reads CASSSPGHEQYF. The CDR3 DNA is TGCGCCAGCAGCTCGCCAGGGCACGAGCAGTACTTC.

The V call is TRBV6-1, the J call TRBJ1-2, with D tentatively TRBD1 (6 bases). V was cut by 5 bases and J by 6 bases, with 13 bases left in between. CDR3 length equals 13 residues. Germline CDR1 and CDR2: MNHNS and SASEGT. This chain's CDR3 is CASSPRAGDGYTF. The CDR3 DNA sequence: TGTGCCAGCAGTCCAAGGGCAGGGGATGGCTACACCTTC.

In its sample, this clone was seen once. The chain recombines TRBV7-2 with TRBJ2-7, with 11 bases matching TRBD2. This CDR3 has 16 amino acids. Germline values: CDR1 SGHTA, CDR2 FQGNSA. V gave up 0 bases and J gave up 3 bases; unmatched junction bases: 4. CDR3 in amino acids: CASSLASGRAIYEQYF. The CDR3 DNA sequence: TGTGCCAGCAGCTTAGCTAGCGGGAGGGCCATCTACGAGCAGTACTTC.

The chain combines TRBV5-1 with TRBJ2-1; D might be TRBD1 (6 bases). The length of the CDR3 is 14 residues. Trimming took 3 bases from V and 1 from J, leaving 8 bases between them. The V gene's germline CDR1 is SGHRS and CDR2 YFSETQ. CDR3 amino acids: CASSSQGSYNEQFF. The CDR3 coding sequence is TGCGCCAGCAGCTCACAGGGTTCCTACAATGAGCAGTTCTTC. Using reference TRBV5-1 and TRBJ2-1 for the parts outside the CDR3, the full variable domain is KAGVTQTPRYLIKTRGQQVTLSCSPISGHRSVSWYQQTPGQGLQFLFEYFSETQRNKGNFPGRFSGRQFSNSRSEMNVSTLELGDSALYLCASSSQGSYNEQFFGPGTRLTVL.

The chain employs TRBV20-1 and TRBJ2-5; tentatively, D is TRBD2 (5 bases). Trimming shortened V by 3 bases and J by 2 bases, and 10 bases separated the two germline ends. The CDR3 totals 13 residues. Germline V gene sequence: CDR1 DFQATT, CDR2 SNEGSKA (reference sequence). CDR3 nucleotide sequence: TGCAGTGCTAGTAGAGGGATACAAGAGACCCAGTACTTC. Encoded protein: CSASRGIQETQYF.

This chain connects TRBV4-2 to TRBJ1-4, with no clear D. Looked up from germline, CDR1 is LGHNA and CDR2 is YNFKEQ. The CDR3 consists of 13 residues. The V and J ends lost 4 bases and 10 bases respectively, with 13 bases between them. The CDR3 DNA reads as TGTGCCAGCAGCCCAACCAAGGGAGGAAAACTGTTTTTT. Translated: CASSPTKGGKLFF.

The chain couples TRBV4-3 to TRBJ1-1, with a weak D call TRBD1 (6 bases). The CDR3 length is 13 residues. Trimming left V 4 bases short and J 3 bases short, with 9 bases between. Germline V CDR1 and CDR2: LGHNA, YSLEER. The CDR3 loop is CASSLSGDTEAFF. The CDR3 nucleotides read TGCGCCAGCAGCCTTTCAGGGGACACTGAAGCTTTCTTT.

The rearrangement uses TRBV10-3 and TRBJ1-1; D call uncertain. The V end lost 2 bases, the J end lost 7 bases, and 8 bases lay between the germline ends. Germline-derived CDR1 and CDR2 are ENHRY and SYGVKD. The CDR3 extends over 12 amino acids. DNA of the CDR3: TGTGCCATCAGTGAGGCCGGGGTTGAAGCTTTCTTT. Translated: CAISEAGVEAFF.

The CDR3 is CASNDRETGELFF. In nucleotides, the CDR3 is TGCGCCAGCAACGACAGGGAGACCGGGGAGCTGTTTTTT. The chain carries TRBV10-1 and TRBJ2-2, with 7 bases fitting TRBD1. The germline CDR1 and CDR2 sequences are WNHNN and SYGVQD (reference sequence). This CDR3 is 13 amino acids long. Losses at the gene ends were 7 bases for V and 5 bases for J; bases not matched to a gene: 4.

This clone was counted once. The V gene is TRBV19, the J gene TRBJ1-1, with no clear D. The germline gives CDR1 LNHDA, CDR2 SQIVND (reference sequence). The CDR3 is 14 amino acids. The V end lost 5 bases, the J end lost 2 bases, and 12 bases lay between the germline ends. CDR3 DNA: TGTGCCAGTAGTTTACATTCCTCTAACACTGAAGCTTTCTTT. Translation gives CASSLHSSNTEAFF. The variable domain in full, with the rest retrieved from reference TRBV19 and TRBJ1-1, is DGGITQSPKYLFRKEGQNVTLSCEQNLNHDAMYWYRQDPGQGLRLIYYSQIVNDFQKGDIAEGYSVSREKKESFPLTVTSAQKNPTAFYLCASSLHSSNTEAFFGQGTRLTVV.

This clone was counted a single time. The chain recombines TRBV28 with TRBJ2-7; TRBD2 matches at 10 bases. Germline V gives CDR1 MDHEN, CDR2 SYDVKM. The CDR3 has 19 amino acids. The trim removed 3 bases at V and 1 base at J, leaving 15 bases unmatched. CDR3 in amino acids: CASSLVLRLAGEGSYEQYF. In DNA form, the CDR3 reads TGTGCCAGCAGTTTGGTTTTAAGGCTAGCGGGAGAGGGTTCCTACGAGCAGTACTTC.

This clone was observed once. V usage is TRBV7-3 and J usage is TRBJ2-2; TRBD2 aligns across 10 bases. This CDR3 comprises 15 residues. J lost 6 bases, V lost 6 bases, and 7 bases had no gene match. Germline CDR1 and CDR2: SGHTA and FQGTGA. The CDR3 loop reads CASSSGLAESGELFF. CDR3 DNA sequence: TGTGCCAGCAGTTCTGGACTAGCGGAGTCCGGGGAGCTGTTTTTT.

V usage is TRBV28 and J usage is TRBJ2-7, with 8 nucleotides matching TRBD1. The ends lost 3 bases at V and 9 bases at J; junction bases unmatched: 13. The CDR3 has 15 amino acids. Germline V gene lookup returns CDR1 MDHEN and CDR2 SYDVKM. The CDR3 region has the DNA TGTGCCAGCAGTTTCATCGACAGGGGCGGTTGGGGGCAGTACTTC. Translation gives CASSFIDRGGWGQYF.

The rearrangement joins TRBV7-9 to TRBJ2-3; TRBD2 is a possible D gene (5 bases). CDR1 and CDR2 from the germline V gene are SEHNR and FQNEAQ (reference sequence). Trimming stripped 0 bases from V and 2 bases from J, with 15 bases between. This CDR3 is 17 amino acids long. The CDR3, as DNA: TGTGCCAGCAGCTTAGCGGGCGCGGGTGATAACACAGATACGCAGTATTTT. Translation gives CASSLAGAGDNTDTQYF. The whole variable domain, filled in from reference TRBV7-9 and TRBJ2-3, reads DTGVSQNPRHKITKRGQNVTFRCDPISEHNRLYWYRQTLGQGPEFLTYFQNEAQLEKSRLLSDRFSAERPKGSFSTLEIQRTEQGDSAMYLCASSLAGAGDNTDTQYFGPGTRLTVL.

The V call is TRBV19, the J call TRBJ2-2, with 7 bases identical to TRBD2. The CDR3 sequence is 15 residues long. CDR1 is LNHDA, CDR2 SQIVND, per germline (reference sequence). The V gene end was trimmed by 8 bases and the J gene end by 0 bases; junction bases not matched to a gene: 6. For the CDR3, the DNA is TGTGCCAGTCATGGGGGGGAGACGAACACCGGGGAGCTGTTTTTT. It is translated as CASHGGETNTGELFF.

J is TRBJ1-1 and V is TRBV3-1 (or the pseudogene TRBV3-2), with unresolved D. CDR1 is LGHDT and CDR2 is YNNKEL in the germline V gene (reference sequence). V dropped 3 bases and J dropped 3 bases, with 5 bases sitting between them. The CDR3 covers 12 residues. CDR3 coding DNA: TGTGCCAGCAGCCAGAGATACACTGAAGCTTTCTTT. Amino acids: CASSQRYTEAFF.

V and J are TRBV6-5 and TRBJ1-1; 7 positions agree with TRBD1. Losses at the gene ends were 5 bases for V and 5 bases for J; bases not matched to a gene: 11. CDR3 length: 15 amino acids. CDR1 is MNHEY, CDR2 SVGAGI, per germline. The chain's CDR3 is CASSTGTAITTEAFF. In DNA form, the CDR3 reads TGTGCCAGCAGTACGGGGACAGCGATCACTACTGAAGCTTTCTTT.

The chain recombines TRBV29-1 with TRBJ2-3; 8 bases map to TRBD2. The length of the CDR3 is 14 residues. CDR1 is SQVTM and CDR2 is ANQGSEA in the germline V gene. Trimming cost V 7 bases and J 4 bases; bases outside gene matches: 10. Here the CDR3 DNA reads TGCAGCGCAAAGCGGGGGCCGAGCCCAGATACGCAGTATTTT. It codes for CSAKRGPSPDTQYF.

This chain joins TRBV4-3 and TRBJ2-7; 9 nucleotides line up with TRBD2. Germline V gene data show CDR1 as LGHNA and CDR2 as YSLEER. Trimming took 0 bases from V and 5 from J; bases not matched to a gene: 5. CDR3 length: 15 residues. The CDR3 loop is CASSQDGRTSDEQYF. DNA of the CDR3: TGCGCCAGCAGCCAAGATGGAAGGACTAGCGACGAGCAGTACTTC.